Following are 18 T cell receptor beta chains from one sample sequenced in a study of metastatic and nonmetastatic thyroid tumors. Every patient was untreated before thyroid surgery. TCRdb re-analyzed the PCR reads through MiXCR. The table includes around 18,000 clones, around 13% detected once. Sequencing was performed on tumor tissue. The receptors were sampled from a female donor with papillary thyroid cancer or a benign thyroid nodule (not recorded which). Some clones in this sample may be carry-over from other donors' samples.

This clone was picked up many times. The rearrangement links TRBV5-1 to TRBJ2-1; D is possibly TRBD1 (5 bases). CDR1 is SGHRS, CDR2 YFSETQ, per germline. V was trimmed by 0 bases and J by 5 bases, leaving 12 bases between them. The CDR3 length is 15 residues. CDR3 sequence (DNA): TGCGCCAGCAGCTTGGCCCCCGTGGGGCACAATGAGCAGTTCTTC. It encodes CASSLAPVGHNEQFF.

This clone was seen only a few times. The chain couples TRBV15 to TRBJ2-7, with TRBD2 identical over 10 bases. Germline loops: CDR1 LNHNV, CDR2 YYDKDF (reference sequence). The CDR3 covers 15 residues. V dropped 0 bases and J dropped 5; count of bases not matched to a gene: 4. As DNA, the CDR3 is TGTGCCACCAGCAGAGATCCCGGGACTAGCGACGAGCAGTACTTC. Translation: CATSRDPGTSDEQYF.

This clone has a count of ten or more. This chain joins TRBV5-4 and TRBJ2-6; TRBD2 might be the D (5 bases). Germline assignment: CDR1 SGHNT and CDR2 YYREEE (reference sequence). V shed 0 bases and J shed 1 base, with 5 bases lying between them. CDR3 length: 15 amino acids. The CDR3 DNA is TGTGCCAGCAGCTTGGGAGGGTCTGGGGCCAACGTCCTGACTTTC. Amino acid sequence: CASSLGGSGANVLTF.

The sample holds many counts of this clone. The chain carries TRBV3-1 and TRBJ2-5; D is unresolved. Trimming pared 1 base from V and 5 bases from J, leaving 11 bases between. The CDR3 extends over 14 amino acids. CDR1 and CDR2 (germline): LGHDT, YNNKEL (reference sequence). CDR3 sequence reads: CASSQVMGWETQYF. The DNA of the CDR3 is TGTGCCAGCAGCCAAGTTATGGGGTGGGAGACCCAGTACTTC.

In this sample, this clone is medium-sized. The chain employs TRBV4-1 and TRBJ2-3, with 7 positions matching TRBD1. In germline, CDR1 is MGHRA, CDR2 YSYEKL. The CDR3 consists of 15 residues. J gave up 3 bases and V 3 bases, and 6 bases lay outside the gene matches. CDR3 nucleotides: TGCGCCAGCAGCCACGAGGGGGCGAGAACAGATACGCAGTATTTT. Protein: CASSHEGARTDTQYF.

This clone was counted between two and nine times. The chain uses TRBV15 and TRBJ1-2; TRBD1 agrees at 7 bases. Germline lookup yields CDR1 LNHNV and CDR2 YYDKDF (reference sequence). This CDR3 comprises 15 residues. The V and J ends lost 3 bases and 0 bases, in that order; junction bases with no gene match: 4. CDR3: CATSRGGQTNYGYTF. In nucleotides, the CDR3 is TGTGCCACCAGCAGGGGGGGACAGACTAACTATGGCTACACCTTC.

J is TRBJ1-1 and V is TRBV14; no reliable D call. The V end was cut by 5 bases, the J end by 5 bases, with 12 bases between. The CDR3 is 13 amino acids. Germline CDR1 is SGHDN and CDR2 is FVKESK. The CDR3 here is CASSTYRKTEAFF. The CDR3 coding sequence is TGTGCCAGCAGCACCTACAGAAAAACTGAAGCTTTCTTT. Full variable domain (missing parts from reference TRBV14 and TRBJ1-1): EAGVTQFPSHSVIEKGQTVTLRCDPISGHDNLYWYRRVMGKEIKFLLHFVKESKQDESGMPNNRFLAERTGGTYSTLKVQPAELEDSGVYFCASSTYRKTEAFFGQGTRLTVV.

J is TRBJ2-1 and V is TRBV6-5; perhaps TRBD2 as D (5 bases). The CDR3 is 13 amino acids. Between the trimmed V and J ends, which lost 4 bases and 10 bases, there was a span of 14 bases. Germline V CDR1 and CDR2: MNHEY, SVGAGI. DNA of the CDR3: TGTGCCAGCAGTTCTAAACTAGTTCGCGAGCAGTTCTTC. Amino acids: CASSSKLVREQFF.

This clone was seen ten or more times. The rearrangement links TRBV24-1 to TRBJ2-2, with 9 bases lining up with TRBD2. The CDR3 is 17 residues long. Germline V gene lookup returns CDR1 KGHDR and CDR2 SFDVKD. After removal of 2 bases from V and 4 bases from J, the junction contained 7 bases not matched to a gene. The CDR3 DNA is TGTGCCACCAGTGATTCTTCTAGCGGGGCGGGCACCGGGGAGCTGTTTTTT. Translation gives CATSDSSSGAGTGELFF.

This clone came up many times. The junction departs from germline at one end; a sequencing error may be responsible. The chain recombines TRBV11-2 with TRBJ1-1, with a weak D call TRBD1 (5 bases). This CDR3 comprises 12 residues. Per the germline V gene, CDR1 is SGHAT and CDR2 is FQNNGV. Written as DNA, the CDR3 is TGTGCCAGCAGCCTCACCCTCAGGGAGACGGACTTT. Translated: CASSLTLRETDF.

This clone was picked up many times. The CDR3 sequence is CASSLDVVNEQFF. As DNA, the CDR3 is TGCGCCAGCAGCTTGGATGTGGTCAATGAGCAGTTCTTC. This chain connects TRBV5-1 to TRBJ2-1; D unclear. V lost 0 bases, J lost 6 bases, and 7 bases lay in between. This CDR3 comprises 13 residues. The germline CDR1 and CDR2 sequences are SGHRS and YFSETQ.

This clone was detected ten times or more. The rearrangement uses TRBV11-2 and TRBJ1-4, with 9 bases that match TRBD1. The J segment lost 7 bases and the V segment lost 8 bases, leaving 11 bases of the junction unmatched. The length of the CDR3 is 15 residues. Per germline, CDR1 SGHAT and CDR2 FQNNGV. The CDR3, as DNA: TGTGCCAGCCGGGACAGGGAGGAGAAAGGTGAAAAACTGTTTTTT. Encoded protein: CASRDREEKGEKLFF.

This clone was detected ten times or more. The CDR3 region has the DNA TGTGCCACCAGCAGAGATCAGACAGGGGCGGGCTACGAGCAGTACTTC. Translation gives CATSRDQTGAGYEQYF. The chain joins TRBV15 to TRBJ2-7; 8 bases align to TRBD1. The CDR3 covers 16 residues. Germline V gene data show CDR1 as LNHNV and CDR2 as YYDKDF (reference sequence). Germline trimming cut 0 bases from V and 3 bases from J; bases unmatched to any gene: 7.

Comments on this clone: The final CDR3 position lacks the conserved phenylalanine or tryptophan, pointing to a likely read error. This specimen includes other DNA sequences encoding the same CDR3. CDR3 in amino acids: CASSPSWSGADTQYL. In DNA form, the CDR3 reads TGTGCCAGCTCACCCTCGTGGAGCGGGGCAGATACGCAGTATCTT. The rearrangement joins TRBV18 to TRBJ2-3; TRBD2 matches 7 bases. Losses at the gene ends were 3 bases for V and 4 bases for J; bases not matched to a gene: 7. The CDR3 totals 15 residues. Germline V gives CDR1 KGHSH, CDR2 LQKENI.

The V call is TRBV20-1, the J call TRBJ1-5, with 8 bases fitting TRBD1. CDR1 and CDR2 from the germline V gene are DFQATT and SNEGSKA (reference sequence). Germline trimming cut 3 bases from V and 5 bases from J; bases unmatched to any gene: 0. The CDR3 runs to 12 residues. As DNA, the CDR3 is TGCAGTGCTAGGGACAGGGATCAGCCCCAGCATTTT. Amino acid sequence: CSARDRDQPQHF.

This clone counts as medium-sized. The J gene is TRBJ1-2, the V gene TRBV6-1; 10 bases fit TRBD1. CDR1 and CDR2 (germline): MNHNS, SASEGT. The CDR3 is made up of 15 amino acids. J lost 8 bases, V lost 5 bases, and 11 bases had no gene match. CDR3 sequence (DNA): TGTGCCAGCAGTAAACCCCCAGGACAGGGGGGAGGCTACACCTTC. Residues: CASSKPPGQGGGYTF.

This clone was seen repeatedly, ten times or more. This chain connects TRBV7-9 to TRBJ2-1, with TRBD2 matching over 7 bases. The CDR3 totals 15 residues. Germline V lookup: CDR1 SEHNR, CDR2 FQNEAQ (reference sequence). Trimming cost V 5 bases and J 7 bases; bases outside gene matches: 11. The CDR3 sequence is CASSPRGGSTNEQFF. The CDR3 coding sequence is TGTGCCAGCAGCCCTAGGGGCGGGAGTACGAATGAGCAGTTCTTC.

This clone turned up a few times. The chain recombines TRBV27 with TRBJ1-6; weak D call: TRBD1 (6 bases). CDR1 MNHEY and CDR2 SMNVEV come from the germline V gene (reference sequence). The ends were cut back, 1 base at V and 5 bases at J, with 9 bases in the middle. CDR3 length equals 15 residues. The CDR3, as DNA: TGTGCCAGCAGTTTATTAGGACAGAATAATTCACCCCTCCACTTT. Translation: CASSLLGQNNSPLHF.